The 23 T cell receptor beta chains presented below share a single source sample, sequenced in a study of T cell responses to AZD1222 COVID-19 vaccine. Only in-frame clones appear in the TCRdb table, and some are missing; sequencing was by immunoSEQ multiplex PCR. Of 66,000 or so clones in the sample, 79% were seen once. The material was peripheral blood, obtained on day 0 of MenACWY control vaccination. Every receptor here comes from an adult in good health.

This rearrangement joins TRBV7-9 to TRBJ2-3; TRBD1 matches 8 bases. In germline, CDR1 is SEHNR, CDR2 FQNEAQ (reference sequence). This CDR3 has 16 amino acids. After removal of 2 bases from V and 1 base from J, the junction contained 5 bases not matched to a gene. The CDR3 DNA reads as TGTGCCAGCAGCTTAACACTGGGACAGGGCACAGATACGCAGTATTTT. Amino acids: CASSLTLGQGTDTQYF.

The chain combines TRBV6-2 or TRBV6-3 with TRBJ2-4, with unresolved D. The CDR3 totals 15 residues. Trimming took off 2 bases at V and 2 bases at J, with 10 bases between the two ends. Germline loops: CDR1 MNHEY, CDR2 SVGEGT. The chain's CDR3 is CASSYERVTKNIQYF. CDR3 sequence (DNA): TGTGCCAGCAGTTACGAACGAGTCACCAAAAACATTCAGTACTTC.

The CDR3 coding sequence is TGTGCCACCAGCAGAGATATGGATCAGCCCCAGCATTTT. The encoded protein is CATSRDMDQPQHF. The V and J genes are TRBV15 and TRBJ1-5, with unresolved D. Trimming took off 0 bases at V and 5 bases at J, with 5 bases between the two ends. Germline loops: CDR1 LNHNV, CDR2 YYDKDF (reference sequence). The CDR3 covers 13 residues.

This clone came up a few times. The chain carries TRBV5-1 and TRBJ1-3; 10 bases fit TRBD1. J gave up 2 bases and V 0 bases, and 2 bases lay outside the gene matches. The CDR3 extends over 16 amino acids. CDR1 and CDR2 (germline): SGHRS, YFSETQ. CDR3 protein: CASSLAGTGAGNTIYF. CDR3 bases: TGCGCCAGCAGCTTGGCCGGGACAGGGGCTGGAAACACCATATATTTT.

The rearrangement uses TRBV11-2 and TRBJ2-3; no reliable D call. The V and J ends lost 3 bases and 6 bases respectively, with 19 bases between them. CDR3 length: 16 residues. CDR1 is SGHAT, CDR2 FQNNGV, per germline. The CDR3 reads CASSFRSDRSFDTQYF. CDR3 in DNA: TGTGCCAGCAGCTTCAGATCGGACCGCTCCTTTGATACGCAGTATTTT.

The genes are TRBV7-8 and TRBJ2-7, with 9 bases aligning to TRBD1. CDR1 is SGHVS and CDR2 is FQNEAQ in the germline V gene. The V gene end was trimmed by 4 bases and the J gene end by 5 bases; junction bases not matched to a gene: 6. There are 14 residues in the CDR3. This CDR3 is CASSSGQGDNEQYF. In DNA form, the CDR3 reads TGTGCCAGCAGCTCGGGACAGGGTGATAACGAGCAGTACTTC.

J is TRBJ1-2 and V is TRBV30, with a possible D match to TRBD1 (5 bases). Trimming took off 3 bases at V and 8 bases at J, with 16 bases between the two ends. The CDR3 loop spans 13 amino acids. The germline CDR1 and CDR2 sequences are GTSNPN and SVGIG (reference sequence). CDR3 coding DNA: TGTGCCTGGAGCCCTCCGGGACCTCGGGGCTACACCTTC. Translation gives CAWSPPGPRGYTF.

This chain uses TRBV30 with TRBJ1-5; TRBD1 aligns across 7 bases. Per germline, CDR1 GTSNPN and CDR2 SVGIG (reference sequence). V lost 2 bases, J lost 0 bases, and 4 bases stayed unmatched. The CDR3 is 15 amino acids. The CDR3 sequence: CAWSRGTDSNQPQHF. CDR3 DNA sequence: TGTGCCTGGAGTCGAGGGACAGATAGCAATCAGCCCCAGCATTTT.

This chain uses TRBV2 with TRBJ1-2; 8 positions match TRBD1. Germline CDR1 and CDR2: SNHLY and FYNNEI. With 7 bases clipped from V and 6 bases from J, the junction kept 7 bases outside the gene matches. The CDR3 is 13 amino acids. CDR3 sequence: CASNLDRANGYTF. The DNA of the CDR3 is TGTGCCAGCAACCTGGACAGGGCGAATGGCTACACCTTC. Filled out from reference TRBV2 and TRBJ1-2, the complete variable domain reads EPEVTQTPSHQVTQMGQEVILRCVPISNHLYFYWYRQILGQKVEFLVSFYNNEISEKSEIFDDQFSVERPDGSNFTLKIRSTKLEDSAMYFCASNLDRANGYTFGSGTRLTVV.

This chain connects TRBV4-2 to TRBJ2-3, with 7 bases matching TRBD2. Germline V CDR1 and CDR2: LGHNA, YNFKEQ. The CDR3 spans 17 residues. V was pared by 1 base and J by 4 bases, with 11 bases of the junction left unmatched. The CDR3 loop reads CASSQGPGGGGADTQYF. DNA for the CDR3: TGTGCCAGCAGCCAAGGTCCGGGAGGCGGTGGTGCAGATACGCAGTATTTT.

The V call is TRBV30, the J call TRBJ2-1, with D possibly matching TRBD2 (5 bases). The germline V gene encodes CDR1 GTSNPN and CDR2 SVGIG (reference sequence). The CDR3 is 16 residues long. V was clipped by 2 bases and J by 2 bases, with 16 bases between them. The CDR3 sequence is CAWSTPRRAPYNEQFF. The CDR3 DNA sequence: TGTGCCTGGAGTACCCCCCGGCGGGCCCCCTACAATGAGCAGTTCTTC.

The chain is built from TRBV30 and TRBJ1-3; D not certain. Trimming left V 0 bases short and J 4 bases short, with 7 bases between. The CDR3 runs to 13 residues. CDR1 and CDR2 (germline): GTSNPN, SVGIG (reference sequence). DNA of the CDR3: TGTGCCTGGAGTGTACTATGGGGAAACACCATATATTTT. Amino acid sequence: CAWSVLWGNTIYF.

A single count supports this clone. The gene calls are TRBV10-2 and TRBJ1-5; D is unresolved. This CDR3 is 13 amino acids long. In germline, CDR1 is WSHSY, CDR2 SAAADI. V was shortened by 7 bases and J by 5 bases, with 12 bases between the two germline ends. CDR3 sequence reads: CASTDVLDQPQHF. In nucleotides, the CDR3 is TGCGCCAGCACGGACGTTTTGGATCAGCCCCAGCATTTT.

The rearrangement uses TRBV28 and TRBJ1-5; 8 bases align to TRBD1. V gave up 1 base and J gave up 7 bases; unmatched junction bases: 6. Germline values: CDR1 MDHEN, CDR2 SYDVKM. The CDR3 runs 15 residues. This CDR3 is CASSLLDRAQQPQHF. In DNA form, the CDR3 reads TGTGCCAGCAGTTTATTGGACAGGGCCCAACAGCCCCAGCATTTT.

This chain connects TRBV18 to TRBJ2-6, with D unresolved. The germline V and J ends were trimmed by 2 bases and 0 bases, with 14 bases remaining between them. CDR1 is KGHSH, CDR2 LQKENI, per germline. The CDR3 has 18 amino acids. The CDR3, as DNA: TGTGCCAGCTCACCAACCCCCTTTGGCAGCTCTGGGGCCAACGTCCTGACTTTC. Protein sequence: CASSPTPFGSSGANVLTF.

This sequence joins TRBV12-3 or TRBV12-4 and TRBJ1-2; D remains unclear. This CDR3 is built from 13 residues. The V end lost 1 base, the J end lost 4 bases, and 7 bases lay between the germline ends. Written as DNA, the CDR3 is TGTGCCAGCAGTTTAGGGTTGCGCTATGGCTACACCTTC. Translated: CASSLGLRYGYTF.

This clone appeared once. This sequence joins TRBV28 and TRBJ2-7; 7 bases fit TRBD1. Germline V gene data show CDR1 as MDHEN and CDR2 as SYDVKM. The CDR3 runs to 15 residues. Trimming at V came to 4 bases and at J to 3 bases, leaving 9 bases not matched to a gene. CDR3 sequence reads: CASSYRRQGNYEQYF. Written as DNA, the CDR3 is TGTGCCAGCAGTTACCGCCGACAGGGAAACTACGAGCAGTACTTC.

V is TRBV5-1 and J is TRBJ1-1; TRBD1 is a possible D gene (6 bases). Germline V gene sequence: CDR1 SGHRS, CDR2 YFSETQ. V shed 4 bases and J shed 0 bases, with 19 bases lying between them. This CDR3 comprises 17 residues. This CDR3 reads CASSPGAGGLMNTEAFF. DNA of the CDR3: TGCGCCAGCAGCCCGGGGGCAGGAGGCCTCATGAACACTGAAGCTTTCTTT.

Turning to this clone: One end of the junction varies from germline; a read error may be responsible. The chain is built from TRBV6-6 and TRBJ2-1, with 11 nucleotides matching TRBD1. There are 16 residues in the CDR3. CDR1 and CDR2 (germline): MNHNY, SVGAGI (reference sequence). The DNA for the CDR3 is TGTGCCAGCAGTTTGAGGACAGGGGGCTCCGACAATGAGCAGTTCTTC. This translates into CASSLRTGGSDNEQFF.

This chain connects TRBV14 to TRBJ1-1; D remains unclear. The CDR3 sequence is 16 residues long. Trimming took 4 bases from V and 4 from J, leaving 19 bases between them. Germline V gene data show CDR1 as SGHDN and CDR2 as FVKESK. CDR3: CASSPRQLGEGTEAFF. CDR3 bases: TGTGCCAGCAGCCCCAGGCAACTCGGAGAGGGCACTGAAGCTTTCTTT.

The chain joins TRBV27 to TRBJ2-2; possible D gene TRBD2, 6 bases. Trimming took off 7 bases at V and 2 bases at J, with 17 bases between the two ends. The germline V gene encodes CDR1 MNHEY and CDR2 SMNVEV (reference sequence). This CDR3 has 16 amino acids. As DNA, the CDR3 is TGTGCCAGCACTTTGATGGGGGGATCAAACACCGGGGAGCTGTTTTTT. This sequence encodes CASTLMGGSNTGELFF.

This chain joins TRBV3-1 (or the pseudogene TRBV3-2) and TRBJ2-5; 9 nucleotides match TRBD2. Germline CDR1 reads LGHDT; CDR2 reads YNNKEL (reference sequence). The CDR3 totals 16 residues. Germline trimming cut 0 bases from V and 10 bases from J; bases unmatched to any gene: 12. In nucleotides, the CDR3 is TGTGCCAGCAGCCAAGAGGGCGGGGGGGCCGTTAGTATCCAGTACTTC. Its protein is CASSQEGGGAVSIQYF.

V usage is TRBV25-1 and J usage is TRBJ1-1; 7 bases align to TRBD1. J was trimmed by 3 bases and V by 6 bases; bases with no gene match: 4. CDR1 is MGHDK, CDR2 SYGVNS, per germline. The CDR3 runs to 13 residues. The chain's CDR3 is CASRAQGDTEAFF. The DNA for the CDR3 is TGTGCCAGCAGGGCTCAGGGGGACACTGAAGCTTTCTTT.